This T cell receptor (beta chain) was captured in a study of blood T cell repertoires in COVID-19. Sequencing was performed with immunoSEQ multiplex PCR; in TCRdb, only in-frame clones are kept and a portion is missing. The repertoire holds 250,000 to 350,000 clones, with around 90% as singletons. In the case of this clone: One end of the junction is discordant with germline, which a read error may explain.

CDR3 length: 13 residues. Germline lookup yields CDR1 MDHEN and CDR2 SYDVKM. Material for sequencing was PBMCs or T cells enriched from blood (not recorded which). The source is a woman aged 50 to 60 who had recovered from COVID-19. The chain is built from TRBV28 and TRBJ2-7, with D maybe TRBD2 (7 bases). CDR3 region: CAGGGQGSHEQYF. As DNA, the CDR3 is TGTGCCGGGGGGGGGCAGGGCTCCCACGAGCAGTACTTC.